One and the same sample provided the 4 T cell receptor beta chains below, sequenced in a study of siplizumab effects on memory and regulatory T cells. Clones were sequenced by immunoSEQ multiplex PCR, and TCRdb holds only the in-frame ones, with some missing. The sample has some 100,000 clones, 95% to 97% seen once; the top ten hold less than 0.035%. Sequenced input: naive CD4+ T cells sorted from blood. These TCRs come from a human donor in good health.

The chain joins TRBV28 to TRBJ1-6; weak D call: TRBD1 (6 bases). Per the germline V gene, CDR1 is MDHEN and CDR2 is SYDVKM. This CDR3 region has 14 residues. V was pared by 6 bases and J by 6 bases, with 12 bases between. The CDR3 is CASSGRTVNSPLHF. The DNA of the CDR3 is TGTGCCAGCAGCGGGCGGACAGTTAATTCACCCCTCCACTTT.

The V call is TRBV19, the J call TRBJ2-2; 8 nucleotides match TRBD2. Trimming at V came to 1 base and at J to 1 base, leaving 5 bases not matched to a gene. The CDR3 loop spans 17 amino acids. Per germline, CDR1 LNHDA and CDR2 SQIVND (reference sequence). CDR3 in DNA: TGTGCCAGTAGTATAGGTTTAGCGGGGCTGAACACCGGGGAGCTGTTTTTT. Its translation: CASSIGLAGLNTGELFF.

The chain uses TRBV9 and TRBJ2-1; a weak D match, TRBD2 (5 bases). Trimming took off 0 bases at V and 4 bases at J, with 11 bases between the two ends. Looked up from germline, CDR1 is SGDLS and CDR2 is YYNGEE. The length of the CDR3 is 15 residues. In DNA form, the CDR3 reads TGTGCCAGCAGCGTAGCGATCGGACTTTACAATGAGCAGTTCTTC. Translated: CASSVAIGLYNEQFF.

This chain links TRBV5-6 with TRBJ2-4; TRBD1 matches 7 bases. Unmatched junction bases numbered 4, after V lost 4 bases and J lost 0 bases. This CDR3 region has 15 residues. Germline CDR1 and CDR2: SGHDT and YYEEEE. CDR3 sequence reads: CASSTGQSAKNIQYF. The DNA of the CDR3 is TGTGCCAGCAGCACGGGACAGTCAGCCAAAAACATTCAGTACTTC.